The 16 T cell receptor beta chains in this list originate from one sample, sequenced in a study of T cells in Graves' hyperthyroidism and ophthalmopathy. Regions amplified from RNA transcripts were the TCR beta CDR3 regions. An initial round of RT-PCR targeting the TCR CDR3 relied on the HTBI primer set. TCRdb used MiXCR to reprocess the multiplex PCR reads, holding one entry per CDR3 protein. The sample has fewer than 900,000 distinct CDR3 sequences; roughly a sixth are singletons. Sequencing was done on a sample of blood. Every receptor here comes from a woman between 45 and 60 years old with Graves' hyperthyroidism that later progressed to Graves' ophthalmopathy.

This clonotype was seen repeatedly, ten times or more. The chain links TRBV29-1 to TRBJ2-1, with 8 bases identical to TRBD2. From germline, CDR1 is SQVTM and CDR2 ANQGSEA. There are 14 residues in the CDR3. The V and J ends lost 8 bases and 7 bases, in that order; junction bases with no gene match: 13. The CDR3 here is CSLEGSGVGNEQFF. The CDR3 DNA sequence: TGCAGCCTCGAGGGTAGCGGGGTGGGGAATGAGCAGTTCTTC.

This clonotype came up a few times. The gene calls are TRBV7-2 and TRBJ1-4; TRBD1 might be the D (5 bases). Germline-derived CDR1 and CDR2 are SGHTA and FQGNSA. Trimming pared 1 base from V and 8 bases from J, leaving 11 bases between. CDR3 length equals 14 residues. The CDR3 DNA follows: TGTGCCAGCAGCTTAGAGGCGGGGGGGGAAAAACTGTTTTTT. Encoded protein: CASSLEAGGEKLFF.

There are many counts of this clonotype. The CDR3, as DNA: TGTGCCTGGAGTGTACTAGCGGGGGACACCGGGGAGCTGTTTTTT. Its translation: CAWSVLAGDTGELFF. The V gene is TRBV30, the J gene TRBJ2-2; 11 nucleotides agree with TRBD2. The CDR3 length is 15 residues. V shed 0 bases and J 3 bases; nucleotides not matched to a gene: 0. CDR1 and CDR2 from the germline V gene are GTSNPN and SVGIG (reference sequence). Full variable domain (outside the CDR3, taken from reference TRBV30 and TRBJ2-2): SQTIHQWPATLVQPVGSPLSLECTVEGTSNPNLYWYRQAAGRGLQLLFYSVGIGQISSEVPQNLSASRPQDRQFILSSKKLLLSDSGFYLCAWSVLAGDTGELFFGEGSRLTVL.

This clonotype has more than one count but fewer than ten. The chain employs TRBV5-1 and TRBJ2-3; D may correspond to TRBD1 or TRBD2 (6 bases each). The germline CDR1 and CDR2 sequences are SGHRS and YFSETQ. The length of the CDR3 is 16 residues. V lost 1 base and J lost 4, with 16 bases in between. CDR3 residues: CASSLYTGKRADTQYF. Written as DNA, the CDR3 is TGCGCCAGCAGCTTGTACACAGGGAAGCGGGCAGATACGCAGTATTTT.

This clonotype was recorded many times. The chain joins TRBV11-2 to TRBJ2-1; 11 bases map to TRBD2. Trimming cost V 5 bases and J 4 bases; bases outside gene matches: 4. The length of the CDR3 is 15 residues. Germline CDR1 is SGHAT and CDR2 is FQNNGV. The DNA of the CDR3 is TGTGCCAGCAGCCTCAGGACTAGCGGGTACAATGAGCAGTTCTTC. Its protein product is CASSLRTSGYNEQFF.

V and J are TRBV11-3 and TRBJ1-2; D unclear. CDR3 size: 13 residues. Germline V gene lookup returns CDR1 SGHNT and CDR2 YENEEA. Deletions cut 4 bases from V and 1 base from J, with 7 bases between. The CDR3 DNA sequence: TGTGCCAGCAGCTCAAGATTTAACTATGGCTACACCTTC. Translating gives CASSSRFNYGYTF.

This clonotype has ten or more counts. The V gene is TRBV2, the J gene TRBJ1-2; tentative D call: TRBD1 (6 bases). This CDR3 has 13 amino acids. Trimming took 4 bases from V and 8 from J, leaving 14 bases between them. CDR1 is SNHLY and CDR2 is FYNNEI in the germline V gene. CDR3 in DNA: TGTGCCAGCAGTGGCCGCAGGGGAGCCGGCTACACCTTC. Its translation is CASSGRRGAGYTF.

The chain carries TRBV27 and TRBJ2-7; the D gene is possibly TRBD1 (6 bases). Germline lookup yields CDR1 MNHEY and CDR2 SMNVEV (reference sequence). CDR3 length: 15 amino acids. V was pared by 3 bases and J by 4 bases, with 16 bases between. The CDR3 region is CASSFNGGQTYEQYF. DNA for the CDR3: TGTGCCAGCAGTTTCAACGGTGGACAGACTTACGAGCAGTACTTC.

There are a few counts of this clonotype. V gene TRBV6-5 combines with J gene TRBJ2-7; D unresolved. V shed 4 bases and J shed 6 bases, with 10 bases lying between them. This CDR3 spans 12 amino acids. CDR1 MNHEY and CDR2 SVGAGI come from the germline V gene. The CDR3 reads CASSWVGREQYF. As DNA, the CDR3 is TGTGCCAGCAGTTGGGTAGGGCGCGAGCAGTACTTC.

This clonotype was picked up a small number of times. J is TRBJ2-1 and V is TRBV19; 7 nucleotides agree with TRBD2. This CDR3 contains 14 residues. Germline V gives CDR1 LNHDA, CDR2 SQIVND (reference sequence). The J segment lost 8 bases and the V segment lost 1 base, leaving 5 bases of the junction unmatched. The CDR3 loop is CASSIARLAHEQFF. The CDR3 DNA reads as TGTGCCAGTAGTATAGCCAGACTAGCCCATGAGCAGTTCTTC.

J is TRBJ2-7 and V is TRBV6-2 or TRBV6-3; TRBD2 is a possible D gene (6 bases). The V end was cut by 7 bases, the J end by 3 bases, with 16 bases between. The CDR3 is made up of 14 amino acids. Germline V gives CDR1 MNHEY, CDR2 SVGEGT. DNA for the CDR3: TGTGCCAGCATCGCGGCGGAGGGAATCTACGAGCAGTACTTC. As protein: CASIAAEGIYEQYF.

This clonotype was seen more than once but under ten times. The chain recombines TRBV20-1 with TRBJ1-5, with a tentative D call TRBD1 (6 bases). Germline-derived CDR1 and CDR2 are DFQATT and SNEGSKA (reference sequence). The CDR3 has 16 amino acids. V lost 3 bases, J lost 7 bases, and 22 bases lay in between. CDR3 DNA sequence: TGCAGTGCTAGTAGGGGGGGAGTAGGGGTCGAACAGCCCCAGCATTTT. As protein: CSASRGGVGVEQPQHF.

The genes are TRBV27 and TRBJ2-2; D may be TRBD1 (5 bases). Germline V gives CDR1 MNHEY, CDR2 SMNVEV (reference sequence). The CDR3 extends over 16 amino acids. The ends were cut back, 5 bases at V and 1 base at J, with 14 bases in the middle. The CDR3 is CASSPTLTENTGELFF. The DNA for the CDR3 is TGTGCCAGCAGTCCCACCTTGACAGAGAACACCGGGGAGCTGTTTTTT.

This clonotype was picked up many times. This chain joins TRBV11-3 and TRBJ2-1; 11 bases are a match to TRBD2. Germline CDR1 is SGHNT and CDR2 is YENEEA. This CDR3 contains 16 residues. Unmatched junction bases numbered 6, after V lost 4 bases and J lost 4 bases. The CDR3 protein is CASSSSTSGVYNEQFF. The CDR3 DNA reads TGTGCCAGCAGCTCTTCGACTAGCGGGGTTTACAATGAGCAGTTCTTC.

In this sample, this clonotype turned up many times. V and J are TRBV20-1 and TRBJ2-7; D is perhaps TRBD1 (5 bases). The ends were cut back, 0 bases at V and 3 bases at J, with 6 bases in the middle. Germline CDR1 and CDR2: DFQATT and SNEGSKA (reference sequence). This CDR3 contains 12 residues. The chain's CDR3 is CSARDDSYEQYF. In DNA form, the CDR3 reads TGCAGTGCTAGAGATGACAGCTACGAGCAGTACTTC.

This clonotype was seen repeatedly, ten times or more. V gene TRBV18 combines with J gene TRBJ2-3, with a tentative D call TRBD1 (6 bases). CDR1 is KGHSH, CDR2 LQKENI, per germline. The CDR3 is 17 residues long. Trimming cost V 3 bases and J 1 base, with 17 bases left between them. CDR3 region: CASSPPTGNKGTDTQYF. CDR3 DNA: TGTGCCAGCTCACCTCCCACAGGGAATAAGGGCACAGATACGCAGTATTTT.